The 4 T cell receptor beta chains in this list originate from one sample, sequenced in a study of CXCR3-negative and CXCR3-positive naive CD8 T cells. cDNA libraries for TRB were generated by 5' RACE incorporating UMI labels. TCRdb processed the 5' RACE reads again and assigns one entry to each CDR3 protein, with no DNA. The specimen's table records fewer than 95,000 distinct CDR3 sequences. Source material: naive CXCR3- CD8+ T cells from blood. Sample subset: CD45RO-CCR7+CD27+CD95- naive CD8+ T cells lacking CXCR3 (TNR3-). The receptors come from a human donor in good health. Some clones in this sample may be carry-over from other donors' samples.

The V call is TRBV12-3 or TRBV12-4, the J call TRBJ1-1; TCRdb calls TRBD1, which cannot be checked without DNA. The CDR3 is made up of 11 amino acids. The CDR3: CASRGASEAFF.

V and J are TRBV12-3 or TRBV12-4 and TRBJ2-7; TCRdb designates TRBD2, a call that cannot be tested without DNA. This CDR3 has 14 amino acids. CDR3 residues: CASSPTSGDYEQYF.

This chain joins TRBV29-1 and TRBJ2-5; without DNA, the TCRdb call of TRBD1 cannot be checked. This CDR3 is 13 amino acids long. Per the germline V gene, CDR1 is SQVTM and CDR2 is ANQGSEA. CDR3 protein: CSVLDQGGETQYF.

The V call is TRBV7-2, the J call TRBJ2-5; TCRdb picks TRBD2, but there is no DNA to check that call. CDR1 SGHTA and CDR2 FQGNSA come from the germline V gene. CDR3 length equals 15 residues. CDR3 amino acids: CASSWSGMYQETQYF. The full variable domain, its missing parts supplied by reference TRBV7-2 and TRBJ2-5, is GAGVSQSPSNKVTEKGKDVELRCDPISGHTALYWYRQSLGQGLEFLIYFQGNSAPDKSGLPSDRFSAERTGGSVSTLTIQRTQQEDSAVYLCASSWSGMYQETQYFGPGTRLLVL.